The rows below give T cell receptor beta chains drawn from one sample of a study of control samples from healthy donors and cancer patients. Profiling relied on immunoSEQ multiplex PCR, and the TCRdb table lists in-frame clones only, not all of them. This sample carries more than 100,000 clones, 90% of them seen once, and the ten largest clones take roughly 2.7%. The specimen was blood. These receptors were taken from a young man in good health. Each CDR3 is given with its conserved first and last residue. The D gene is left open where the match is weak. Not all rows give a size; the values are once, few, many and, for expanded clones, a class.

D gene	V gene	clone size	J gene	CDR3 DNA	CDR3 protein
-	TRBV11-2	-	TRBJ1-3	TGTGCCAGCAGCTTAGATGGGGGACTGGCCTCTGGAAACACCATATATTTT	CASSLDGGLASGNTIYF
-	TRBV6-5	-	TRBJ1-5	TGTGCCAGCAGTTCATTGGAGGGGCAGCCCCAGCATTTT	CASSSLEGQPQHF
-	TRBV5-3	-	TRBJ2-2	TGTGCCAGAAGGGGTCTCCGGGGGCACGTCTTTAATACAACGAACACCGGGGAGCTGTTTTTT	CARRGLRGHVFNTTNTGELFF
-	TRBV20-1	-	TRBJ2-4	TGCAGTGCTAGTATCACTCGAGGGCAGGGAAACATTCAGTACTTC	CSASITRGQGNIQYF
-	TRBV7-2	-	TRBJ2-2	TGTGCCAGCAGGTTGTATACCGGGGAGCTGTTTTTT	CASRLYTGELFF
TRBD1	TRBV5-6	once	TRBJ1-2	TGTGCCAGCAGCACCCCCGAGGGACAGGGCTTAGATGGCTACACCTTC	CASSTPEGQGLDGYTF
TRBD1	TRBV5-1	-	TRBJ2-1	TGCGCCAGCACCATATACCCGGGACAGGCCTACAATGAGCAGTTCTTC	CASTIYPGQAYNEQFF
TRBD1	TRBV19	-	TRBJ2-7	TGTGCCAGTAGCCCCTGGGGCAGGGGGCTCTACGAGCAGTACTTC	CASSPWGRGLYEQYF
-	TRBV2	-	TRBJ2-3	TGTGCCAGCAGGCCAGGGGCGACGACAGATACGCAGTATTTT	CASRPGATTDTQYF
-	TRBV15	once	TRBJ2-6	TGTGCCACCAGCAGAGATCGAACGGCCGGGGGGGCCAACGTCCTGACTTTC	CATSRDRTAGGANVLTF
-	TRBV27	-	TRBJ1-6	TGTGCCAGCAGTTTATCCACAGGGCTTAATTCACCCCTCCACTTT	CASSLSTGLNSPLHF
-	TRBV19	-	TRBJ1-4	TGTGCCAGTAGGGGGGGGGCCCTTAATGAAAAACTGTTTTTT	CASRGGALNEKLFF
-	TRBV11-3	-	TRBJ1-5	TGTGCCAGCCGTCGGGGATTCAGGTACAATCAGCCCCAGCATTTT	CASRRGFRYNQPQHF
TRBD1	TRBV14	-	TRBJ1-1	TGTGCCAGCAGCCAATGGACAGGGGTGAACACTGAAGCTTTCTTT	CASSQWTGVNTEAFF
-	TRBV4-1	-	TRBJ2-2	TGCGCCAGCAGCCAAGAGGGGGGTGGCGGGGAGCTGTTTTTT	CASSQEGGGGELFF
-	TRBV7-8	-	TRBJ2-3	TGTGCCAGCAGCTTAACTCAAGATACGCAGTATTTT	CASSLTQDTQYF
TRBD1	TRBV5-5	-	TRBJ1-4	TGTGCCAGCAGCCCTTTTCCCGGGACAGCGTCTGAAAAACTGTTTTTT	CASSPFPGTASEKLFF
-	TRBV9	few	TRBJ1-3	TGTGCCAGCAGCGCCATGTCGGGGCCCGGAAACACCATATATTTT	CASSAMSGPGNTIYF
-	TRBV5-1	-	TRBJ2-3	TGCGCCAGCAGCTCAGGACCCGAAGGTACGCAGTATTTT	CASSSGPEGTQYF
-	TRBV7-8	-	TRBJ1-5	TGTGCCAGCAGCTTACGCAGGGTAGGGTTCCAGCCCCAGCATTTT	CASSLRRVGFQPQHF
TRBD2	TRBV7-3	-	TRBJ2-3	TGTGCCAGCATCTCAGGGCGGGAGGGCCGGTTAGATACGCAGTATTTT	CASISGREGRLDTQYF
-	TRBV5-1	-	TRBJ2-5	TGCGCCAGCAGCTTGGCCGGGGTCCGTACAGAGACCCAGTACTTC	CASSLAGVRTETQYF
-	TRBV20-1	-	TRBJ2-5	TGCAGTGCGAGGAATGAGGAGACCCAGTACTTC	CSARNEETQYF
-	TRBV28	-	TRBJ1-2	TGTGCCAGCAGTCGACAGTTTAACTATGGCTACACCTTC	CASSRQFNYGYTF